Below are 27 T cell receptor beta chains sequenced from a single sample in a study of beta chain features in type 1 diabetes. Findings and caveats of the study: Shortening that was moderate but significant affected the TCRB CDR3s of Type 1 diabetes patients in all four CD4+ subsets.

The sequenced template was cDNA made from the entire isolated RNA. Method: immunoSEQ multiplex PCR; TCRdb's copy keeps in-frame clones and lacks some. The data show more than 550,000 clones, over 12% seen once. Their recognized antigens are unknown. The material sequenced was naive CD4+ T cells from blood. These receptors originate from a man aged 18 to 29 with type 1 diabetes.

Many counts were recorded for this clone. The V gene is TRBV10-3, the J gene TRBJ1-1; D is undetermined. Per the germline V gene, CDR1 is ENHRY and CDR2 is SYGVKD. The CDR3 contains 11 residues. Trimming stripped 3 bases from V and 9 bases from J, with 8 bases between. CDR3 protein: CAISEGFQAFF. In DNA form, the CDR3 reads TGTGCCATCAGTGAAGGGTTTCAAGCTTTCTTT.

The chain recombines TRBV2 with TRBJ1-5; D call uncertain. This CDR3 region has 15 residues. Trimming left V 6 bases short and J 0 bases short, with 12 bases between. The V gene's germline CDR1 is SNHLY and CDR2 FYNNEI. This CDR3 is CASREQSYSNQPQHF. For the CDR3, the DNA is TGTGCCAGCAGGGAACAGTCCTATAGCAATCAGCCCCAGCATTTT.

This clone appeared a few times. This chain uses TRBV6-4 with TRBJ1-4, with D perhaps matching TRBD1 (5 bases). Trimming stripped 3 bases from V and 8 bases from J, with 16 bases between. The CDR3 extends over 15 amino acids. The germline V gene encodes CDR1 MRHNA and CDR2 SNTAGT. In nucleotides, the CDR3 is TGTGCCAGCAGTGAACGGGGAGTTCGGGGCGAAAAACTGTTTTTT. Its protein is CASSERGVRGEKLFF.

There are a few counts of this clone. The chain combines TRBV4-3 with TRBJ1-1, with unresolved D. The germline V and J ends were trimmed by 6 bases and 0 bases, with 8 bases remaining between them. CDR3 length: 13 residues. Germline assignment: CDR1 LGHNA and CDR2 YSLEER. CDR3 coding DNA: TGCGCCAGCAGGCTCGATTTGAACACTGAAGCTTTCTTT. Translating it yields CASRLDLNTEAFF.

The chain combines TRBV11-2 with TRBJ2-2; TRBD1 matches 9 bases. The CDR3 runs to 15 residues. CDR1 is SGHAT, CDR2 FQNNGV, per germline. With 5 bases clipped from V and 4 bases from J, the junction kept 5 bases outside the gene matches. This CDR3 is CASSQGQGITGELFF. DNA for the CDR3: TGTGCCAGCAGCCAAGGACAGGGGATCACCGGGGAGCTGTTTTTT.

CDR3 nucleotides: TGTGCCAGCAGCACAAGAGTCAATCAGCCCCAGCATTTT. Its translation is CASSTRVNQPQHF. The chain is built from TRBV7-2 and TRBJ1-5; the D is unclear. The CDR3 has 13 residues. Looked up from germline, CDR1 is SGHTA and CDR2 is FQGNSA. Trimming left V 5 bases short and J 3 bases short, with 8 bases between.

V usage is TRBV15 and J usage is TRBJ2-7; possibly TRBD2 for D (5 bases). The V end was cut by 5 bases, the J end by 3 bases, with 17 bases between. The germline V gene has CDR1 LNHNV and CDR2 YYDKDF (reference sequence). This CDR3 comprises 15 residues. The CDR3 protein is CATSSRAGSFYEQYF. The CDR3 bases are TGTGCCACCAGCTCCCGGGCGGGTTCCTTCTACGAGCAGTACTTC. Drawing the rest from reference TRBV15 and TRBJ2-7, the complete variable domain is DAMVIQNPRYQVTQFGKPVTLSCSQTLNHNVMYWYQQKSSQAPKLLFHYYDKDFNNEADTPDNFQSRRPNTSFCFLDIRSPGLGDTAMYLCATSSRAGSFYEQYFGPGTRLTVT.

The J gene is TRBJ1-2, the V gene TRBV10-3, with no clear D. The CDR3 totals 11 residues. Between the trimmed V and J ends, which lost 2 bases and 4 bases, there was a span of 2 bases. Germline V gene data show CDR1 as ENHRY and CDR2 as SYGVKD. For the CDR3, the DNA is TGTGCCATCAGTGAGAGCTATGGCTACACCTTC. Its protein product is CAISESYGYTF.

The chain joins TRBV7-2 to TRBJ2-2; 7 bases fit TRBD1. V lost 2 bases to trimming and J lost 3 bases; unmatched junction nucleotides: 6. CDR1 is SGHTA, CDR2 FQGNSA, per germline. The CDR3 runs 16 residues. The CDR3 spells CASSLIRQGDTGELFF. CDR3 bases: TGTGCCAGCAGCTTAATCAGACAGGGCGACACCGGGGAGCTGTTTTTT.

This clone has just a few counts. The V and J genes are TRBV2 and TRBJ2-2; possibly TRBD1 for D (5 bases). The CDR3 runs 13 residues. V lost 6 bases and J 5 bases, leaving 10 bases between the germline ends. The germline CDR1 and CDR2 sequences are SNHLY and FYNNEI. The DNA for the CDR3 is TGTGCCAGCAGGGACATAGGGACCGGGGAGCTGTTTTTT. This translates into CASRDIGTGELFF.

The chain couples TRBV29-1 to TRBJ1-5; a possible D gene is TRBD1 (6 bases). Germline V lookup: CDR1 SQVTM, CDR2 ANQGSEA. This CDR3 has 14 amino acids. V was cut by 6 bases and J by 1 base, with 13 bases left in between. The CDR3 loop is CSVRGDMSNQPQHF. The CDR3 nucleotides read TGCAGCGTCAGGGGCGACATGAGCAATCAGCCCCAGCATTTT.

The V and J genes are TRBV7-2 and TRBJ1-6; no definite D call. CDR1 is SGHTA and CDR2 is FQGNSA in the germline V gene. V was clipped by 1 base and J by 10 bases, with 8 bases between them. CDR3 length: 13 amino acids. The CDR3 loop reads CASSLGLESPLHF. The CDR3 DNA reads as TGTGCCAGCAGCTTAGGCCTAGAATCACCCCTCCACTTT.

This clone was detected only a few times. The gene calls are TRBV7-2 and TRBJ1-2; D call uncertain. This CDR3 region has 14 residues. V dropped 5 bases and J dropped 4 bases, with 14 bases sitting between them. Looked up from germline, CDR1 is SGHTA and CDR2 is FQGNSA. In DNA form, the CDR3 reads TGTGCCAGCAGCCGCCCCCAGATAACCTATGGCTACACCTTC. Its translation is CASSRPQITYGYTF. Full variable domain (remainder filled in from reference TRBV7-2 and TRBJ1-2): GAGVSQSPSNKVTEKGKDVELRCDPISGHTALYWYRQSLGQGLEFLIYFQGNSAPDKSGLPSDRFSAERTGGSVSTLTIQRTQQEDSAVYLCASSRPQITYGYTFGSGTRLTVV.

This chain links TRBV29-1 with TRBJ1-1, with D maybe TRBD1 (5 bases). From germline, CDR1 is SQVTM and CDR2 ANQGSEA. The CDR3 has 13 residues. With 3 bases removed from V and 5 bases from J, the gap between germline ends came to 13 bases. CDR3 residues: CSVDISGGTEAFF. The CDR3 DNA reads as TGCAGCGTTGATATTTCTGGGGGAACTGAAGCTTTCTTT.

This clone was detected a few times. The same CDR3 arises from other DNA sequences in this sample as well. V and J are TRBV28 and TRBJ2-1; D unresolved. Germline CDR1 reads MDHEN; CDR2 reads SYDVKM. CDR3 length: 11 residues. The germline V and J ends were trimmed by 2 bases and 9 bases, with 5 bases remaining between them. This chain's CDR3 is CASSLRREQFF. DNA for the CDR3: TGTGCCAGCAGTTTAAGGCGTGAGCAGTTCTTC.

V usage is TRBV29-1 and J usage is TRBJ2-1; 10 positions match TRBD1. This CDR3 is 13 amino acids long. V shed 6 bases and J 9 bases; nucleotides not matched to a gene: 8. Germline V gene data show CDR1 as SQVTM and CDR2 as ANQGSEA. The CDR3 protein is CSVAGTGDTEQFF. The CDR3 DNA follows: TGCAGCGTGGCCGGGACAGGGGATACTGAGCAGTTCTTC.

In the case of this clone: This sequence may be a read error, since a much larger clone differs from it by one base. The same CDR3 also results from other DNA sequences found in this sample. The chain links TRBV11-3 to TRBJ2-6, with unresolved D. Germline CDR1 SGHNT, CDR2 YENEEA. Deletions cut 2 bases from V and 1 base from J, with 0 bases between. This CDR3 contains 13 residues. CDR3 nucleotides: TGTGCCAGCAGCTTATCTGGGGCCAACGTCCTGACTTTC. Protein: CASSLSGANVLTF.

This clone has a handful of counts. This chain uses TRBV18 with TRBJ1-5, with 8 bases that match TRBD1. From germline, CDR1 is KGHSH and CDR2 LQKENI. V lost 3 bases, J lost 7 bases, and 11 bases stayed unmatched. CDR3 size: 16 residues. The CDR3 loop is CASSPDIQGAGQPQHF. CDR3 bases: TGTGCCAGCTCACCGGATATTCAGGGGGCAGGACAGCCCCAGCATTTT.

The table lists this clone with a few counts. The chain uses TRBV25-1 and TRBJ2-3; weak D call: TRBD2 (5 bases). Deletions cut 3 bases from V and 6 bases from J, with 13 bases between. Germline V gene sequence: CDR1 MGHDK, CDR2 SYGVNS. The length of the CDR3 is 14 residues. For the CDR3, the DNA is TGTGCCAGCAGTGATACCGGGATAGGGGATACGCAGTATTTT. It encodes CASSDTGIGDTQYF.

The CDR3 here is CASSRMPGQGNSYEQYF. The CDR3 nucleotides are TGTGCCAGCAGCCGGATGCCGGGACAGGGGAATTCCTACGAGCAGTACTTC. J is TRBJ2-7 and V is TRBV14; TRBD1 matches 10 bases. The CDR3 totals 17 residues. V dropped 4 bases and J dropped 1; count of bases not matched to a gene: 10. From germline, CDR1 is SGHDN and CDR2 FVKESK.

As concerns this clone: The junction does not match germline at one end; this may be a read error. The V call is TRBV5-6, the J call TRBJ2-7, with a tentative D call TRBD1 (5 bases). In germline, CDR1 is SGHDT, CDR2 YYEEEE. The CDR3 covers 12 residues. The CDR3 bases are TGTGCCAGCAGCACCGCTGGACAAGGTCTTAACTTC. It yields the protein CASSTAGQGLNF.

This clone showed up just a few times. The V and J genes are TRBV23-1 and TRBJ1-5; D remains ambiguous. TRBV23-1 falls under the ORF class, with uncertain function. This CDR3 is built from 18 residues. The V and J ends lost 2 bases and 6 bases respectively, with 23 bases between them. The CDR3 bases are TGCGCCAGCAGTCAACGCGGGCGCGGGTCAGCCGACCGTCAGCCCCAGCATTTT. Translated: CASSQRGRGSADRQPQHF.

The sample holds a few counts of this clone. Additional DNA sequences in this sample encode the identical CDR3. The chain links TRBV10-3 to TRBJ1-5; 7 bases agree with TRBD1. Germline V gene data show CDR1 as ENHRY and CDR2 as SYGVKD. Unmatched junction bases numbered 2, after V lost 4 bases and J lost 2 bases. This CDR3 is built from 14 residues. The CDR3 DNA is TGTGCCATCAGTGGTACAGGGGGCAATCAGCCCCAGCATTTT. Protein product: CAISGTGGNQPQHF.

This clone was recorded a few times. The rearrangement joins TRBV5-1 to TRBJ2-5; TRBD1 agrees at 7 bases. This CDR3 has 14 amino acids. Germline V lookup: CDR1 SGHRS, CDR2 YFSETQ. V gave up 4 bases and J gave up 1 base; unmatched junction bases: 4. This CDR3 is CASSPDRPQETQYF. The CDR3, as DNA: TGCGCCAGCAGCCCGGACAGGCCCCAAGAGACCCAGTACTTC.

The rearrangement joins TRBV7-2 to TRBJ2-2, with 7 bases that match TRBD1. The V gene's germline CDR1 is SGHTA and CDR2 FQGNSA. V dropped 0 bases and J dropped 0; count of bases not matched to a gene: 1. This CDR3 has 16 residues. The CDR3 loop is CASSLAGTANTGELFF. CDR3 DNA: TGTGCCAGCAGCTTAGCCGGGACAGCGAACACCGGGGAGCTGTTTTTT.

V and J are TRBV30 and TRBJ1-5; D is ambiguous. From germline, CDR1 is GTSNPN and CDR2 SVGIG (reference sequence). CDR3 length: 9 amino acids. The CDR3 loop is CEGNQPQHF. The CDR3 region has the DNA TGTGAAGGTAATCAGCCCCAGCATTTT.

This clone was seen only a few times. The rearrangement links TRBV19 to TRBJ2-2; weak D call: TRBD1 (6 bases). The germline gives CDR1 LNHDA, CDR2 SQIVND (reference sequence). The CDR3 extends over 14 amino acids. The germline V and J ends were trimmed by 8 bases and 1 base, with 11 bases remaining between them. CDR3 in amino acids: CASPSGENTGELFF. CDR3 DNA sequence: TGTGCCAGTCCCTCAGGGGAGAACACCGGGGAGCTGTTTTTT.